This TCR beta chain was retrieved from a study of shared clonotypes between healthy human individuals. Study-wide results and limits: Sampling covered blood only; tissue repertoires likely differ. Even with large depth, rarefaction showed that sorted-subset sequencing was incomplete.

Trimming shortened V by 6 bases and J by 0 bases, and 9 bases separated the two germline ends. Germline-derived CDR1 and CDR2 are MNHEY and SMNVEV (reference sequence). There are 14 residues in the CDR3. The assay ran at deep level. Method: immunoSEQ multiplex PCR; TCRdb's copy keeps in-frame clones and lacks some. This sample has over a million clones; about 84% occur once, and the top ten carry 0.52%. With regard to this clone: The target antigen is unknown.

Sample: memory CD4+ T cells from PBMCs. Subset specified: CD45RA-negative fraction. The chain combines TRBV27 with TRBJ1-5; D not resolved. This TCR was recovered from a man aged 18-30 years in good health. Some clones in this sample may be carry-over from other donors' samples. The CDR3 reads CASRGWDSNQPQHF. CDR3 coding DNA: TGTGCCAGCAGAGGGTGGGATAGCAATCAGCCCCAGCATTTT.